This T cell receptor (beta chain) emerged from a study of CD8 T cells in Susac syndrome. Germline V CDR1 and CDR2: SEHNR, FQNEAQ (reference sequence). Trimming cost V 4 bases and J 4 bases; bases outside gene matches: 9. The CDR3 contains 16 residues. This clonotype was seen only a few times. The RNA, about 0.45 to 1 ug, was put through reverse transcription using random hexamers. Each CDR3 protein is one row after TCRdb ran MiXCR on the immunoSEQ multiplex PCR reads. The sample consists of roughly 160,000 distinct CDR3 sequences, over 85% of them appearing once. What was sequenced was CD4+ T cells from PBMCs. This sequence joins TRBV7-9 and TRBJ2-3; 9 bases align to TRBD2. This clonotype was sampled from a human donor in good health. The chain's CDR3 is CASSSLIAGAPDTQYF. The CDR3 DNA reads TGTGCCAGCAGCTCCCTTATAGCGGGGGCTCCAGATACGCAGTATTTT.